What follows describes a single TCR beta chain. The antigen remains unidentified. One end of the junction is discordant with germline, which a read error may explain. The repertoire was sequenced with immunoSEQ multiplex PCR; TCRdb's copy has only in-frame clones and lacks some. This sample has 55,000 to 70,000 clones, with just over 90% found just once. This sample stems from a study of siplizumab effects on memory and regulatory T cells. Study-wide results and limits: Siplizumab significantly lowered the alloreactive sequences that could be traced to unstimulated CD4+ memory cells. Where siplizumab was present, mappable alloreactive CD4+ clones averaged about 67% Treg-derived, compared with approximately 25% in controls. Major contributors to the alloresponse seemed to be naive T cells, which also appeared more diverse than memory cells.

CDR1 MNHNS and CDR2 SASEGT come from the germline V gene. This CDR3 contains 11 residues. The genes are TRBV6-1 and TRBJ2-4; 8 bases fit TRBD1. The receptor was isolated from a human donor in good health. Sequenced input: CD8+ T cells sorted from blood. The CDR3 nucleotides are TGTGCCAGCAGTGAAGACAGGGGGGTGGACTTC. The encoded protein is CASSEDRGVDF.